The 23 T cell receptor beta chains below all came from one sample that was sequenced in a study of tumor-infiltrating lymphocytes in localized non-small cell lung cancer. Repertoires were generated with immunoSEQ multiplex PCR, while TCRdb's copy carries only in-frame clones and drops some. The table has roughly 15,000 clones, 68% seen once; the top ten hold roughly a tenth. Material: uninvolved lung tissue not adjacent to the tumor. The receptors were gathered from a human donor with non-small cell lung cancer.

The rearrangement joins TRBV28 to TRBJ2-7; 8 bases align to TRBD2. Germline V CDR1 and CDR2: MDHEN, SYDVKM. Losses at the gene ends were 7 bases for V and 3 bases for J; bases not matched to a gene: 8. This CDR3 comprises 14 residues. The CDR3 DNA reads TGTGCCAGCAATGACCTCGGGGGGGGCTACGAGCAGTACTTC. Translating it yields CASNDLGGGYEQYF.

This clone was picked up one time. The chain employs TRBV6-1 and TRBJ2-1; 8 bases are shared with TRBD2. The length of the CDR3 is 15 residues. J lost 7 bases, V lost 3 bases, and 8 bases had no gene match. From germline, CDR1 is MNHNS and CDR2 SASEGT. In DNA form, the CDR3 reads TGTGCCAGCAGTGATGGGGGGGGCGGGAGGAATGAGCAGTTCTTC. This gives the protein CASSDGGGGRNEQFF.

The V call is TRBV28, the J call TRBJ1-5; 7 nucleotides line up with TRBD1. V was clipped by 2 bases and J by 0 bases; unmatched bases: 7. Germline CDR1 and CDR2: MDHEN and SYDVKM. This CDR3 is 17 amino acids long. The CDR3 DNA follows: TGTGCCAGCAGTTTAACAGGGGTCGATTATAGCAATCAGCCCCAGCATTTT. Its protein product is CASSLTGVDYSNQPQHF.

This clone has a handful of counts. The V call is TRBV9, the J call TRBJ1-3, with 7 bases identical to TRBD1. The CDR3 has 13 residues. Trimming removed 6 bases from V and 4 bases from J; junction bases left unmatched: 4. The germline V gene has CDR1 SGDLS and CDR2 YYNGEE. CDR3 sequence reads: CASMAGGGNTIYF. DNA of the CDR3: TGTGCCAGCATGGCAGGGGGGGGAAACACCATATATTTT.

The chain employs TRBV29-1 and TRBJ2-5; the match to TRBD1 covers 9 bases. Germline V gene sequence: CDR1 SQVTM, CDR2 ANQGSEA. This CDR3 contains 12 residues. Germline trimming cut 4 bases from V and 4 bases from J; bases unmatched to any gene: 1. The CDR3 loop is CSVGGQGETQYF. The CDR3 DNA reads as TGCAGCGTTGGGGGACAGGGAGAGACCCAGTACTTC.

This chain connects TRBV19 to TRBJ2-5; D may be TRBD1 or TRBD2 (5 bases each). Germline-derived CDR1 and CDR2 are LNHDA and SQIVND (reference sequence). With 3 bases removed from V and 2 bases from J, the gap between germline ends came to 19 bases. The CDR3 consists of 17 residues. CDR3 in amino acids: CASSMGLMGVLQETQYF. CDR3 nucleotide sequence: TGTGCCAGTAGTATGGGTCTTATGGGGGTCTTACAAGAGACCCAGTACTTC. The full variable domain, in which reference TRBV19 and TRBJ2-5 provide the parts outside the CDR3, is DGGITQSPKYLFRKEGQNVTLSCEQNLNHDAMYWYRQDPGQGLRLIYYSQIVNDFQKGDIAEGYSVSREKKESFPLTVTSAQKNPTAFYLCASSMGLMGVLQETQYFGPGTRLLVL.

This clone came up once. The DNA of the CDR3 is TGTGCCAGCAGTTTCTCGTCAGGGTTCTTCTATGGCTACACCTTC. It codes for CASSFSSGFFYGYTF. The chain carries TRBV27 and TRBJ1-2, with D possibly matching TRBD1 (5 bases). Germline V gene lookup returns CDR1 MNHEY and CDR2 SMNVEV (reference sequence). This CDR3 is 15 amino acids long. Trimming pared 3 bases from V and 4 bases from J, leaving 15 bases between.

The V call is TRBV9, the J call TRBJ1-3; D is ambiguous. The CDR3 runs 15 residues. Germline V gives CDR1 SGDLS, CDR2 YYNGEE. Trimming stripped 4 bases from V and 4 bases from J, with 15 bases between. The CDR3 region is CASSSNANSGNTIYF. The CDR3 coding sequence is TGTGCCAGCAGCTCCAACGCCAACTCAGGAAACACCATATATTTT.

The J gene is TRBJ2-1, the V gene TRBV6-1; 7 nucleotides match TRBD1. The CDR3 extends over 13 amino acids. The germline gives CDR1 MNHNS, CDR2 SASEGT. Unmatched junction bases numbered 3, after V lost 6 bases and J lost 4 bases. CDR3 coding DNA: TGTGCCAGCAGAAGACAGGGATACAATGAGCAGTTCTTC. Protein sequence: CASRRQGYNEQFF.

The gene calls are TRBV12-2 and TRBJ2-7. TRBV12-2 is flagged as a pseudogene. The CDR3 covers 17 residues. For the CDR3, the DNA is TGTGCAAGTCGCTTAGTATATTGGCCTAAGGAACCTTACGAGCAGTACTTC. Translating it yields CASRLVYWPKEPYEQYF.

The chain uses TRBV6-6 and TRBJ2-6; the D gene is possibly TRBD1 (6 bases). Trimming cost V 10 bases and J 11 bases, with 12 bases left between them. The length of the CDR3 is 11 residues. CDR1 is MNHNY and CDR2 is SVGAGI in the germline V gene (reference sequence). In nucleotides, the CDR3 is TGTGCCATCGGGACACCCGACGTCCTGACTTTC. It is translated as CAIGTPDVLTF.

There are a few counts of this clone. The chain carries TRBV6-5 and TRBJ1-1; TRBD1 is a possible D gene (5 bases). CDR1 is MNHEY, CDR2 SVGAGI, per germline. This CDR3 contains 15 residues. V shed 6 bases and J shed 1 base, with 15 bases lying between them. This CDR3 is CASSSYGGRNTEAFF. The CDR3 DNA reads as TGTGCCAGCAGCTCCTACGGGGGAAGGAACACTGAAGCTTTCTTT.

In its sample, this clone was seen once. The chain is built from TRBV9 and TRBJ2-5; D could derive from TRBD1 or TRBD2 (5 bases each). CDR1 SGDLS and CDR2 YYNGEE come from the germline V gene. This CDR3 is built from 14 residues. V was clipped by 0 bases and J by 4 bases, with 10 bases between them. The CDR3 DNA reads as TGTGCCAGCAGCGTAGGGCCAGGGAGAGAGACCCAGTACTTC. Its protein product is CASSVGPGRETQYF.

The rearrangement uses TRBV11-2 and TRBJ1-1, with D unresolved. With 1 base removed from V and 3 bases from J, the gap between germline ends came to 12 bases. This CDR3 contains 15 residues. Germline V gene lookup returns CDR1 SGHAT and CDR2 FQNNGV. This CDR3 is CASSLGYSTYTEAFF. CDR3 DNA: TGTGCCAGCAGCTTAGGATACAGTACTTACACTGAAGCTTTCTTT.

The V and J genes are TRBV25-1 and TRBJ2-7; D gene unclear. The CDR3 consists of 14 residues. The V gene lost 3 bases and the J gene lost 3 bases, with 12 bases spanning the gap. Germline values: CDR1 MGHDK, CDR2 SYGVNS. This chain's CDR3 is CASSEYVGFYEQYF. The CDR3 DNA follows: TGTGCCAGCAGTGAGTACGTAGGGTTCTACGAGCAGTACTTC.

The gene calls are TRBV28 and TRBJ2-4; D gene ambiguous. The V and J ends lost 3 bases and 2 bases respectively, with 14 bases between them. CDR3 size: 16 residues. From germline, CDR1 is MDHEN and CDR2 SYDVKM. The CDR3 is CASSFLEWGSKNIQYF. Here the CDR3 DNA reads TGTGCCAGCAGTTTCCTCGAATGGGGATCCAAAAACATTCAGTACTTC.

The chain links TRBV2 to TRBJ1-2; D unclear. The CDR3 has 14 residues. The V end was cut by 4 bases, the J end by 4 bases, with 13 bases between. The germline gives CDR1 SNHLY, CDR2 FYNNEI. The CDR3 DNA reads as TGTGCCAGCAGTGCACTGGGAGCCTCCTATGGCTACACCTTC. It codes for CASSALGASYGYTF. Based on the CDR3 plus reference TRBV2 and TRBJ1-2, the full variable domain is EPEVTQTPSHQVTQMGQEVILRCVPISNHLYFYWYRQILGQKVEFLVSFYNNEISEKSEIFDDQFSVERPDGSNFTLKIRSTKLEDSAMYFCASSALGASYGYTFGSGTRLTVV.

The gene calls are TRBV7-9 and TRBJ2-3; D remains ambiguous. The CDR3 is 14 amino acids. CDR1 and CDR2 from the germline V gene are SEHNR and FQNEAQ (reference sequence). V was clipped by 2 bases and J by 3 bases, with 9 bases between them. CDR3 loop: CASSLLGMTDTQYF. The CDR3 DNA reads as TGTGCCAGCAGCTTACTAGGTATGACAGATACGCAGTATTTT.

This rearrangement joins TRBV7-9 to TRBJ1-3, with no clear D. Germline V gene data show CDR1 as SEHNR and CDR2 as FQNEAQ (reference sequence). The CDR3 has 15 residues. The ends were cut back, 1 base at V and 0 bases at J, with 7 bases in the middle. The CDR3 here is CASSLGTASGNTIYF. The CDR3 DNA sequence: TGTGCCAGCAGCTTAGGGACGGCCTCTGGAAACACCATATATTTT.

This chain connects TRBV30 to TRBJ1-3; 8 positions agree with TRBD1. J gave up 10 bases and V 4 bases, and 3 bases lay outside the gene matches. This CDR3 has 11 residues. From germline, CDR1 is GTSNPN and CDR2 SVGIG (reference sequence). This CDR3 is CAWTRGQTIYF. The DNA of the CDR3 is TGTGCCTGGACCAGGGGGCAGACCATATATTTT. Combining the CDR3 with reference TRBV30 and TRBJ1-3 gives the whole variable domain SQTIHQWPATLVQPVGSPLSLECTVEGTSNPNLYWYRQAAGRGLQLLFYSVGIGQISSEVPQNLSASRPQDRQFILSSKKLLLSDSGFYLCAWTRGQTIYFGEGSWLTVV.

Here the CDR3 reads CASSFPTGANYGYTF. In DNA form, the CDR3 reads TGTGCCAGCAGCTTCCCGACGGGAGCTAACTATGGCTACACCTTC. The chain uses TRBV5-4 and TRBJ1-2; D uncertain. Trimming shortened V by 2 bases and J by 0 bases, and 11 bases separated the two germline ends. The germline V gene has CDR1 SGHNT and CDR2 YYREEE (reference sequence). This CDR3 contains 15 residues.

The chain joins TRBV19 to TRBJ2-7; D is unresolved. Germline assignment: CDR1 LNHDA and CDR2 SQIVND (reference sequence). V gave up 5 bases and J gave up 1 base, with 12 bases separating them. The CDR3 is 14 amino acids. CDR3 nucleotide sequence: TGTGCCAGTAGTGTGACCCGCGAGTCCTACGAGCAGTACTTC. Protein: CASSVTRESYEQYF. The variable domain in full, with the rest retrieved from reference TRBV19 and TRBJ2-7, is DGGITQSPKYLFRKEGQNVTLSCEQNLNHDAMYWYRQDPGQGLRLIYYSQIVNDFQKGDIAEGYSVSREKKESFPLTVTSAQKNPTAFYLCASSVTRESYEQYFGPGTRLTVT.

The V gene is TRBV19, the J gene TRBJ1-2; no definite D call. The CDR3 spans 10 residues. CDR1 is LNHDA and CDR2 is SQIVND in the germline V gene (reference sequence). Trimming removed 10 bases from V and 7 bases from J, with 10 bases in between. The CDR3 protein is CATEDLGYTF. CDR3 nucleotide sequence: TGTGCCACCGAGGATCTTGGCTACACCTTC. The variable domain in full, completed from reference TRBV19 and TRBJ1-2, reads DGGITQSPKYLFRKEGQNVTLSCEQNLNHDAMYWYRQDPGQGLRLIYYSQIVNDFQKGDIAEGYSVSREKKESFPLTVTSAQKNPTAFYLCATEDLGYTFGSGTRLTVV.